Following are 15 T cell receptor beta chains from one sample sequenced in a study of blood T cell repertoires in COVID-19. This table comes from immunoSEQ multiplex PCR, and its TCRdb copy is limited to in-frame clones, with some not included. The profile shows a few hundred thousand clones, over 75% of them singletons. The specimen was PBMCs or T cells enriched from blood (not recorded which). All receptors come from a young woman who had recovered from COVID-19.

The chain carries TRBV29-1 and TRBJ2-1, with 8 bases fitting TRBD2. V dropped 1 base and J dropped 4; count of bases not matched to a gene: 9. This CDR3 contains 16 residues. Looked up from germline, CDR1 is SQVTM and CDR2 is ANQGSEA. The CDR3: CSVEGLGTRKYNEQFF. The CDR3 DNA follows: TGCAGCGTTGAAGGCTTGGGGACTAGAAAGTACAATGAGCAGTTCTTC.

This rearrangement joins TRBV7-9 to TRBJ1-1, with TRBD1 matching 7 bases. CDR3 length: 14 residues. CDR1 SEHNR and CDR2 FQNEAQ come from the germline V gene (reference sequence). J was trimmed by 6 bases and V by 5 bases; bases with no gene match: 9. As DNA, the CDR3 is TGTGCCAGCAGCCTTACGGGGACAGCCTCTGAAGCTTTCTTT. Translating gives CASSLTGTASEAFF.

In this sample, this clone turned up once. The gene calls are TRBV25-1 and TRBJ1-1; possible D gene TRBD1, 5 bases. Germline-derived CDR1 and CDR2 are MGHDK and SYGVNS. The CDR3 runs 15 residues. With 5 bases removed from V and 0 bases from J, the gap between germline ends came to 13 bases. CDR3 in DNA: TGTGCCAGCAGTCCTCGGACGGACATGAACACTGAAGCTTTCTTT. Its translation: CASSPRTDMNTEAFF.

J is TRBJ1-2 and V is TRBV5-4, with D unclear. Germline CDR1 SGHNT, CDR2 YYREEE (reference sequence). V shed 6 bases and J shed 4 bases, with 16 bases lying between them. This CDR3 comprises 14 residues. DNA of the CDR3: TGTGCCAGCAACCCGACCGGGGTTGTCTATGGCTACACCTTC. It yields the protein CASNPTGVVYGYTF.

The rearrangement links TRBV3-1 (or the pseudogene TRBV3-2) to TRBJ2-7; D possibly corresponds to TRBD2 (6 bases). This CDR3 is 16 amino acids long. Trimming pared 6 bases from V and 2 bases from J, leaving 20 bases between. The germline V gene encodes CDR1 LGHDT and CDR2 YNNKEL (reference sequence). The DNA for the CDR3 is TGTGCCAGCAGTCCAACTTCCGGGACTCTAACCTACGAGCAGTACTTC. Translation gives CASSPTSGTLTYEQYF.

This chain connects TRBV27 to TRBJ2-7; TRBD1 is a possible D gene (6 bases). The CDR3 spans 16 residues. Trimming cost V 5 bases and J 0 bases, with 17 bases left between them. The germline V gene encodes CDR1 MNHEY and CDR2 SMNVEV (reference sequence). The CDR3 DNA is TGTGCCAGCAGTCTCGCCCAGGGGCCCCCCTCCTACGAGCAGTACTTC. Translated: CASSLAQGPPSYEQYF.

The CDR3 here is CASSLDSGRAYEQFF. The CDR3 nucleotides are TGTGCCAGCAGCTTAGACAGCGGGAGGGCCTATGAGCAGTTCTTC. This chain joins TRBV7-2 and TRBJ2-1, with 10 positions matching TRBD2. This CDR3 comprises 15 residues. Germline CDR1 reads SGHTA; CDR2 reads FQGNSA. After removal of 1 base from V and 8 bases from J, the junction contained 5 bases not matched to a gene.

The chain is built from TRBV5-1 and TRBJ2-1; 11 bases match TRBD2. CDR1 and CDR2 (germline): SGHRS, YFSETQ. The junction had 8 bases not matched to a gene; V was cut back by 0 bases and J by 6 bases. The CDR3 totals 17 residues. This chain's CDR3 is CASSLASGTSGLNEQFF. DNA for the CDR3: TGCGCCAGCAGCTTGGCCTCCGGGACTAGCGGCCTCAATGAGCAGTTCTTC.

The gene calls are TRBV10-2 and TRBJ2-3, with a weak D call TRBD1 (5 bases). There are 14 residues in the CDR3. Per germline, CDR1 WSHSY and CDR2 SAAADI. Trimming cost V 3 bases and J 0 bases, with 7 bases left between them. This chain's CDR3 is CASSDGQSTDTQYF. The CDR3 region has the DNA TGCGCCAGCAGTGACGGACAAAGCACAGATACGCAGTATTTT.

The chain employs TRBV4-2 and TRBJ2-3; weak D call: TRBD1 (6 bases). CDR1 LGHNA and CDR2 YNFKEQ come from the germline V gene. There are 16 residues in the CDR3. Trimming removed 1 base from V and 2 bases from J, with 13 bases in between. CDR3 DNA: TGTGCCAGCAGCCAAGGCACAGGGTCTTTCACAGATACGCAGTATTTT. This encodes CASSQGTGSFTDTQYF.

This sequence joins TRBV19 and TRBJ1-1, with D unresolved. This CDR3 comprises 16 residues. In germline, CDR1 is LNHDA, CDR2 SQIVND (reference sequence). V was trimmed by 3 bases and J by 0 bases, leaving 14 bases between them. The CDR3: CASSIITADMNTEAFF. For the CDR3, the DNA is TGTGCCAGTAGTATTATCACAGCCGATATGAACACTGAAGCTTTCTTT. Full variable domain (outside the CDR3, taken from reference TRBV19 and TRBJ1-1): DGGITQSPKYLFRKEGQNVTLSCEQNLNHDAMYWYRQDPGQGLRLIYYSQIVNDFQKGDIAEGYSVSREKKESFPLTVTSAQKNPTAFYLCASSIITADMNTEAFFGQGTRLTVV.

The chain couples TRBV18 to TRBJ2-3, with D perhaps TRBD1 (6 bases). V was pared by 4 bases and J by 0 bases, with 11 bases between. This CDR3 spans 15 amino acids. CDR1 is KGHSH, CDR2 LQKENI, per germline. Here the CDR3 reads CASSLQQGSTDTQYF. CDR3 sequence (DNA): TGTGCCAGCTCACTACAACAGGGAAGCACAGATACGCAGTATTTT.

The V and J genes are TRBV6-1 and TRBJ2-7, with 10 bases fitting TRBD2. With 2 bases clipped from V and 0 bases from J, the junction kept 7 bases outside the gene matches. Looked up from germline, CDR1 is MNHNS and CDR2 is SASEGT. The CDR3 extends over 17 amino acids. CDR3 nucleotide sequence: TGTGCCAGCAGTGAAACCTCCGGACTAGCGGCCTCCTACGAGCAGTACTTC. It translates to CASSETSGLAASYEQYF.

CDR3 bases: TGTGCCAGCAGACGGGGGTCACAGGGGGCTGTCGAGCAGTACTTC. Translating it yields CASRRGSQGAVEQYF. The chain has TRBV6-5 and TRBJ2-7; 9 positions match TRBD1. V lost 6 bases to trimming and J lost 6 bases; unmatched junction nucleotides: 12. CDR1 MNHEY and CDR2 SVGAGI come from the germline V gene. This CDR3 is built from 15 residues.

V gene TRBV2 combines with J gene TRBJ2-7; TRBD2 matches 9 bases. Germline assignment: CDR1 SNHLY and CDR2 FYNNEI. The CDR3 sequence is 15 residues long. Unmatched junction bases numbered 7, after V lost 4 bases and J lost 3 bases. As DNA, the CDR3 is TGTGCCAGCAGTGCCCCTCTAGCGGGAAGCTACGAGCAGTACTTC. This gives the protein CASSAPLAGSYEQYF.